Listed here are 25 T cell receptor beta chains from one sample, sequenced in a study of T-cell memory formation after mild COVID-19. Each CDR3 protein is one row after TCRdb ran MiXCR on the 5' RACE reads. The sample holds more than 150,000 distinct CDR3 sequences, 9.5% to 13% seen once. What was sequenced was PBMCs or a T cell subset sorted from them (not recorded which). Receptors were obtained from a man younger than 35 who had mild COVID-19 (a few samples of this study predate the infection). Cell type and time point are not known.

This clonotype was detected only a few times. The rearrangement joins TRBV5-1 to TRBJ2-6; D is unresolved. This CDR3 has 17 amino acids. The ends were cut back, 0 bases at V and 2 bases at J, with 12 bases in the middle. The germline CDR1 and CDR2 sequences are SGHRS and YFSETQ. For the CDR3, the DNA is TGCGCCAGCAGCTTGGTAAGATCCCAGCCTGGGGCCAACGTCCTGACTTTC. Translated, it gives CASSLVRSQPGANVLTF.

The J gene is TRBJ1-5, the V gene TRBV6-5; D is undetermined. V was trimmed by 4 bases and J by 3 bases, leaving 10 bases between them. Per the germline V gene, CDR1 is MNHEY and CDR2 is SVGAGI. CDR3 length: 14 amino acids. The CDR3: CASSLRRDNQPQHF. The CDR3 DNA reads as TGTGCCAGCAGTTTGAGGAGGGACAATCAGCCCCAGCATTTT.

This clonotype was observed a handful of times. This chain links TRBV10-3 with TRBJ2-5; D is possibly TRBD2 (5 bases). Between the trimmed V and J ends, which lost 10 bases and 7 bases, there was a span of 13 bases. Germline CDR1 and CDR2: ENHRY and SYGVKD. The CDR3 is made up of 11 amino acids. The CDR3 loop is CATSFEGTQYF. The CDR3 nucleotides are TGTGCCACCAGCTTTGAGGGGACCCAGTACTTC.

This clonotype appeared a few times. The chain links TRBV7-2 to TRBJ2-5; D is tentatively TRBD1 or TRBD2 (5 bases each). The CDR3 is 14 residues long. Germline values: CDR1 SGHTA, CDR2 FQGNSA. The ends were cut back, 5 bases at V and 3 bases at J, with 13 bases in the middle. CDR3 sequence (DNA): TGTGCCAGCAGCCGGGGACGGACGGAAGAGACCCAGTACTTC. It yields the protein CASSRGRTEETQYF. The complete variable domain, with remaining parts taken from reference TRBV7-2 and TRBJ2-5, reads GAGVSQSPSNKVTEKGKDVELRCDPISGHTALYWYRQSLGQGLEFLIYFQGNSAPDKSGLPSDRFSAERTGGSVSTLTIQRTQQEDSAVYLCASSRGRTEETQYFGPGTRLLVL.

There are a few counts of this clonotype. This chain uses TRBV7-9 with TRBJ2-1; 12 bases are shared with TRBD2. Germline CDR1 SEHNR, CDR2 FQNEAQ (reference sequence). The CDR3 is 19 residues long. The V and J ends lost 0 bases and 5 bases, in that order; junction bases with no gene match: 11. CDR3 bases: TGTGCCAGCAGCTTAGCTCTTTATTGGACTAGCGGGGCCGACAATGAGCAGTTCTTC. This encodes CASSLALYWTSGADNEQFF. The whole variable domain, remainder taken from reference TRBV7-9 and TRBJ2-1, is DTGVSQNPRHKITKRGQNVTFRCDPISEHNRLYWYRQTLGQGPEFLTYFQNEAQLEKSRLLSDRFSAERPKGSFSTLEIQRTEQGDSAMYLCASSLALYWTSGADNEQFFGPGTRLTVL.

The chain uses TRBV12-3 or TRBV12-4 and TRBJ1-5; TRBD1 is a possible D gene (6 bases). Trimming took off 3 bases at V and 2 bases at J, with 11 bases between the two ends. The CDR3 is made up of 15 amino acids. CDR3 residues: CASSLGGGGNQPQHF. The CDR3 nucleotides read TGTGCCAGCAGTTTGGGGGGCGGGGGCAATCAGCCCCAGCATTTT.

The chain recombines TRBV5-1 with TRBJ2-6; the match to TRBD2 covers 7 bases. Germline CDR1 reads SGHRS; CDR2 reads YFSETQ. The trim removed 7 bases at V and 2 bases at J, leaving 6 bases unmatched. There are 15 residues in the CDR3. The CDR3 sequence is CASAQSGAGANVLTF. The CDR3 DNA follows: TGCGCCAGCGCTCAGAGCGGGGCTGGGGCCAACGTCCTGACTTTC.

This clonotype was counted only a few times. The chain has TRBV7-2 and TRBJ2-2; D unclear. The V gene lost 9 bases and the J gene lost 2 bases, with 16 bases spanning the gap. Germline values: CDR1 SGHTA, CDR2 FQGNSA. This CDR3 has 15 amino acids. The CDR3 region is CASGSGPYNTGELFF. In DNA, the CDR3 is TGTGCCAGTGGGTCCGGGCCCTACAACACCGGGGAGCTGTTTTTT.

At least ten counts were recorded for this clonotype. The gene calls are TRBV7-9 and TRBJ1-4; 8 nucleotides match TRBD1. With V trimmed by 5 bases and J by 7 bases, 9 bases remained unmatched. CDR3 length equals 15 residues. Looked up from germline, CDR1 is SEHNR and CDR2 is FQNEAQ (reference sequence). CDR3 sequence: CASSPTQGGFEKLFF. DNA of the CDR3: TGTGCCAGCAGCCCGACACAGGGGGGATTTGAAAAACTGTTTTTT.

The chain has TRBV6-5 and TRBJ1-5; D is possibly TRBD1 (5 bases). From germline, CDR1 is MNHEY and CDR2 SVGAGI. The CDR3 loop spans 13 amino acids. V was pared by 2 bases and J by 6 bases, with 8 bases between. CDR3 sequence (DNA): TGTGCCAGCAGTTACGGGGGGGGTCAGCCCCAGCATTTT. Its translation: CASSYGGGQPQHF.

At least ten counts were recorded for this clonotype. V and J are TRBV5-1 and TRBJ2-5; no firm D call. This CDR3 comprises 14 residues. Germline V CDR1 and CDR2: SGHRS, YFSETQ. The V end was cut by 4 bases, the J end by 4 bases, with 14 bases between. CDR3 region: CASSRAAEAETQYF. The CDR3 nucleotides are TGCGCCAGCAGCCGGGCCGCGGAAGCAGAGACCCAGTACTTC.

This sequence joins TRBV9 and TRBJ2-3; 12 nucleotides line up with TRBD2. Per germline, CDR1 SGDLS and CDR2 YYNGEE. The V segment lost 0 bases and the J segment 3 bases; nucleotides outside the gene matches: 5. The length of the CDR3 is 17 residues. The DNA of the CDR3 is TGTGCCAGCAGCGTAGCCCCGACTAGCGGGGGAACAGATACGCAGTATTTT. Protein: CASSVAPTSGGTDTQYF.

This sequence joins TRBV7-9 and TRBJ2-3, with 9 bases matching TRBD1. The CDR3 length is 15 residues. The V segment lost 5 bases and the J segment 6 bases; nucleotides outside the gene matches: 9. Germline CDR1 SEHNR, CDR2 FQNEAQ (reference sequence). The DNA of the CDR3 is TGTGCCAGCAGCCTGGGGACAGGGAAGATTGATACGCAGTATTTT. This sequence encodes CASSLGTGKIDTQYF.

V usage is TRBV7-2 and J usage is TRBJ1-4, with TRBD1 identical over 7 bases. This CDR3 is built from 15 residues. Per germline, CDR1 SGHTA and CDR2 FQGNSA. The J segment lost 6 bases and the V segment lost 5 bases, leaving 9 bases of the junction unmatched. CDR3 protein: CASSQGDRRYEKLFF. CDR3 nucleotide sequence: TGTGCCAGCAGCCAAGGGGACAGAAGATATGAAAAACTGTTTTTT. The entire variable domain, with the rest obtained from reference TRBV7-2 and TRBJ1-4, is as follows: GAGVSQSPSNKVTEKGKDVELRCDPISGHTALYWYRQSLGQGLEFLIYFQGNSAPDKSGLPSDRFSAERTGGSVSTLTIQRTQQEDSAVYLCASSQGDRRYEKLFFGSGTQLSVL.

Only a few counts were recorded for this clonotype. This chain joins TRBV20-1 and TRBJ2-2; D may correspond to TRBD1 or TRBD2 (5 bases each). Germline V gene sequence: CDR1 DFQATT, CDR2 SNEGSKA (reference sequence). Trimming took 1 base from V and 6 from J, leaving 12 bases between them. The CDR3 spans 14 residues. The CDR3 loop is CSARAGAGPGELFF. The CDR3 region has the DNA TGCAGTGCTAGAGCCGGGGCCGGGCCCGGGGAGCTGTTTTTT.

In this sample, this clonotype turned up many times. For the CDR3, the DNA is TGTGCCAGCAGTTTGGGAACCACACAAAGAGAGACCCAGTACTTC. Its protein product is CASSLGTTQRETQYF. The V gene is TRBV12-3 or TRBV12-4, the J gene TRBJ2-5; no clear D. Between the trimmed V and J ends, which lost 3 bases and 4 bases, there was a span of 15 bases. The CDR3 consists of 15 residues.

The rearrangement uses TRBV5-6 and TRBJ1-2, with D uncertain. Germline loops: CDR1 SGHDT, CDR2 YYEEEE. There are 14 residues in the CDR3. V lost 1 base and J 4 bases, leaving 11 bases between the germline ends. The CDR3 here is CASSLKGVGYGYTF. The CDR3 region has the DNA TGTGCCAGCAGCTTGAAGGGTGTTGGCTATGGCTACACCTTC. The full variable domain, completed using reference TRBV5-6 and TRBJ1-2, is DAGVTQSPTHLIKTRGQQVTLRCSPKSGHDTVSWYQQALGQGPQFIFQYYEEEERQRGNFPDRFSGHQFPNYSSELNVNALLLGDSALYLCASSLKGVGYGYTFGSGTRLTVV.

This clonotype occurred a few times. This sequence joins TRBV6-2 or TRBV6-3 and TRBJ2-7, with 8 nucleotides matching TRBD1. This CDR3 contains 17 residues. CDR1 is MNHEY and CDR2 is SVGEGT in the germline V gene. The junction had 15 bases not matched to a gene; V was cut back by 6 bases and J by 2 bases. CDR3 coding DNA: TGTGCCAGCAGCCACCCTTTGGGAGGACAGGGTACCTACGAGCAGTACTTC. Protein product: CASSHPLGGQGTYEQYF.

There are a few counts of this clonotype. The chain has TRBV4-1 and TRBJ1-2; 9 positions match TRBD1. The V segment lost 4 bases and the J segment 12 bases; nucleotides outside the gene matches: 3. This CDR3 is 11 amino acids long. The germline CDR1 and CDR2 sequences are MGHRA and YSYEKL. The CDR3 DNA reads as TGCGCCAGCAGCCGGACAGGGGTCCACACCTTC. This translates into CASSRTGVHTF.

Here the CDR3 reads CASRTVAKNIQYF. DNA for the CDR3: TGTGCCAGCAGGACAGTAGCCAAAAACATTCAGTACTTC. The chain combines TRBV5-8 with TRBJ2-4, with D possibly TRBD1 on 5 matching bases. CDR1 is SGHTS and CDR2 is YDEGEE in the germline V gene. The CDR3 spans 13 residues. V was shortened by 5 bases and J by 0 bases, with 6 bases between the two germline ends. Full variable domain (rest looked up from reference TRBV5-8 and TRBJ2-4): EAGVTQSPTHLIKTRGQQATLRCSPISGHTSVYWYQQALGLGLQFLLWYDEGEERNRGNFPPRFSGRQFPNYSSELNVNALELEDSALYLCASRTVAKNIQYFGAGTRLSVL.

This clonotype was seen only a few times. The chain employs TRBV28 and TRBJ2-5; TRBD2 matches at 7 bases. V was clipped by 6 bases and J by 7 bases; unmatched bases: 8. Germline CDR1 reads MDHEN; CDR2 reads SYDVKM. The CDR3 has 13 residues. This CDR3 is CASSPGLEGTQYF. The CDR3 region has the DNA TGTGCCAGCAGCCCCGGACTAGAAGGGACCCAGTACTTC.

V gene TRBV5-1 combines with J gene TRBJ1-1; the D gene is possibly TRBD1 (5 bases). V lost 4 bases and J lost 6, with 16 bases in between. There are 14 residues in the CDR3. Germline V gives CDR1 SGHRS, CDR2 YFSETQ. CDR3 nucleotides: TGCGCCAGCAGCCCAGGGACTTCGGGCGCTGAAGCTTTCTTT. Amino acids: CASSPGTSGAEAFF.

V is TRBV4-1 and J is TRBJ1-1; 7 nucleotides line up with TRBD1. V dropped 5 bases and J dropped 0; count of bases not matched to a gene: 9. This CDR3 spans 16 amino acids. The germline V gene encodes CDR1 MGHRA and CDR2 YSYEKL. This CDR3 reads CASSSKQGLVNTEAFF. CDR3 DNA: TGCGCCAGCAGCTCAAAACAGGGGTTGGTGAACACTGAAGCTTTCTTT.

This clonotype appeared a few times. The V gene is TRBV12-3 or TRBV12-4, the J gene TRBJ2-3; 9 nucleotides agree with TRBD2. Trimming at V came to 7 bases and at J to 7 bases, leaving 9 bases not matched to a gene. This CDR3 spans 14 amino acids. CDR3 in amino acids: CASTPRGGHNTQYF. The CDR3 nucleotides read TGTGCCAGCACCCCGCGGGGGGGCCACAATACGCAGTATTTT.

Details on this clonotype: Compared with germline, one end of the junction differs, possibly owing to a read error. CDR3 in DNA: TGCGCCAGCAGCTTGGATCCAGGGACTGGGACCAACGTCCTGACTTTC. Protein product: CASSLDPGTGTNVLTF. This chain uses TRBV5-1 with TRBJ2-6; the D gene is possibly TRBD2 (6 bases). The V gene's germline CDR1 is SGHRS and CDR2 YFSETQ. CDR3 length: 16 residues.